These T cell receptor beta chains were read from a single sample in a study of T cells after yellow fever vaccination. TCRdb ran MiXCR on the 5' RACE reads and lists one entry per CDR3 protein. The data show fewer than 450,000 distinct CDR3 sequences, approximately 8% seen once. The sample here was PBMCs, taken 45 days after the first yellow fever vaccination. The source is a young man who received the YFV17D yellow fever vaccine. Each CDR3 is given without its conserved first and last residue. D genes are given only for firm matches.

j_call v_call d_call cdr3_aa
TRBJ2-7 TRBV13 . ASSLGGGPEQY
TRBJ2-1 TRBV7-2 . ASSLFSGAEDEQF
TRBJ2-1 TRBV7-2 . ASSLRQETEQF
TRBJ2-5 TRBV20-1 . SARSGRKETQY
TRBJ1-2 TRBV3-1 TRBD1 ASSQEGTVGYT
TRBJ1-2 TRBV18 . ASSLDTVYGYT
TRBJ1-3 TRBV3-1 . ASSQENTIY
TRBJ1-6 TRBV5-1 TRBD1 ASSLGDRNNSPLH
TRBJ1-2 TRBV7-2 . ASSFVRRASYGYT
TRBJ2-5 TRBV29-1 . SVRPSETQY
TRBJ2-3 TRBV5-1 . ASSSTGDTQY
TRBJ2-3 TRBV12-3/TRBV12-4 TRBD2 ASRAQGGGGNTQY
TRBJ2-1 TRBV25-1 TRBD2 ASNEAGGLSEQF
TRBJ2-2 TRBV24-1 . ATSDFGNLNTGELF
TRBJ1-5 TRBV3-1 . ASSQDDSNQPQH
TRBJ2-5 TRBV4-2 TRBD1 ASSQPFGQGAEETQY
TRBJ1-1 TRBV7-9 . ASSFYTGHTEAF
TRBJ2-5 TRBV7-9 TRBD1 ASSSGQFVGETQY
TRBJ2-2 TRBV12-5 . ASGLNGELF
TRBJ1-5 TRBV12-3/TRBV12-4 . ASSLTGEQPQH
TRBJ1-1 TRBV30 . AWSVSPGVNTEAF
TRBJ2-1 TRBV11-1 . ASSQGSGEQF
TRBJ1-1 TRBV10-3 TRBD1 AISEKGANTEAF
TRBJ1-5 TRBV4-1 TRBD1 ASSSDREVGNQPQH
TRBJ1-1 TRBV28 . ASSLPLLNTEAF
TRBJ1-2 TRBV12-3/TRBV12-4 TRBD1 ASSVRTGSAYGYT
TRBJ1-2 TRBV9 TRBD1 ASGRQGQDGYT
TRBJ2-1 TRBV5-1 . ASSMTLNEQF
TRBJ1-2 TRBV20-1 TRBD1 SARDFVSGGQYGGYT
TRBJ1-1 TRBV7-9 . ASSPHGETEAF
TRBJ1-6 TRBV7-9 . ASSPTDNSPLH
TRBJ2-2 TRBV28 TRBD2 AGAPGGAGELF
TRBJ2-7 TRBV7-9 . ASSFSGTRSYEQY
TRBJ1-2 TRBV19 . ASSIRDGGVYGYT
TRBJ2-2 TRBV7-3 . ASSLNLAGELF